The T cell receptor beta chain under discussion was sequenced for a study of blood T cell repertoires in COVID-19. Germline V gene data show CDR1 as LNHDA and CDR2 as SQIVND (reference sequence). This CDR3 comprises 15 residues. V lost 5 bases and J 5 bases, leaving 13 bases between the germline ends. Profiled with immunoSEQ multiplex PCR; TCRdb holds only in-frame clones, not every one. This repertoire shows 430,000 or so clones, more than 75% found once; its top ten account for 1.5% to 2%. This receptor was obtained from a woman aged 40 to 49 who had recovered from COVID-19. The chain is built from TRBV19 and TRBJ1-6; no clear D. Sequencing was carried out using PBMCs or T cells enriched from blood (not recorded which). Here the CDR3 reads CASSGRGGNNSPLHF. CDR3 sequence (DNA): TGTGCCAGTAGTGGTAGAGGTGGCAATAATTCACCCCTCCACTTT.